This T cell receptor (beta chain) was identified during a study of blood T cell repertoires in COVID-19. V dropped 2 bases and J dropped 6; count of bases not matched to a gene: 10. CDR3 size: 16 residues. Germline V gene sequence: CDR1 SGHRS, CDR2 YFSETQ. Original processing methods: Counts of nucleated cells, estimated from reference gene primer amplification, were obtained. Data came from immunoSEQ multiplex PCR; TCRdb stores just in-frame clones and leaves some out. The DNA gave D and trimming, while V, J and clone size come from that table. Of some 700,000 clones in the sample, over 80% were seen once.

The chain combines TRBV5-1 with TRBJ2-3; TRBD2 aligns across 9 bases. Sample: peripheral blood. The TCR was taken from a woman aged 18-29 years with acute or convalescent COVID-19. Written as DNA, the CDR3 is TGCGCCAGCAGCTTCCAGCGGGGGGCTACCGGGGATACGCAGTATTTT. Protein: CASSFQRGATGDTQYF.